The following is a T cell receptor (beta chain) sequence with its context. What it recognizes is unknown. This entry belongs to a study of T cells in localized non-small cell lung cancer. Libraries were prepared by immunoSEQ multiplex PCR; TCRdb keeps only in-frame clonotypes and omits some of them. The sample records some 32,000 clones, roughly 94% being singletons. Trimming took 8 bases from V and 8 from J; bases not matched to a gene: 11. Germline CDR1 is SNHLY and CDR2 is FYNNEI. The CDR3 length is 14 residues. Broader study findings: Tumor samples were not multi-region, leaving intratumor heterogeneity unexcluded. Peak T cell clonality was found in uninvolved adjacent lung, exceeding tumor. Prolonged overall survival went with higher T cell density in the blood. Paired adjacent lung recovered a median approximately 57 of the top 100 tumor clones.

This TCR came from a woman aged 35-75 years with stage I lung adenocarcinoma. The V call is TRBV2, the J call TRBJ1-4; 7 positions agree with TRBD1. The specimen was peripheral blood, collected before any cancer treatment. In DNA form, the CDR3 reads TGTGCCAGCTTTTCTAGGGGGCGAGAAGAAAAACTGTTTTTT. Translating it yields CASFSRGREEKLFF.